The next 17 T cell receptor beta chains were all read from a single sample in a study of cytomegalovirus exposure and HLA in healthy donors. PCR was performed using 60 Vbeta and 13 Jbeta primers. Method: immunoSEQ multiplex PCR; TCRdb's copy keeps in-frame clones and lacks some. This sample has 150,000 to 200,000 clones, with around 80% found just once. The sequencing sample was made of PBMCs. The receptors derive from a woman aged 25 to 39 in good health and CMV-seronegative.

The DNA for the CDR3 is TGTGCTAGTGGTTTGACGAGGGGAGGTTTCTATAGCAATCAGCCCCAGCATTTT. This encodes CASGLTRGGFYSNQPQHF. This rearrangement joins TRBV12-5 to TRBJ1-5, with D maybe TRBD1 (5 bases). CDR1 and CDR2 (germline): LGHNT, FRNRAP. V lost 2 bases to trimming and J lost 0 bases, with 17 bases between them. The CDR3 extends over 18 amino acids. The full variable domain, completed using reference TRBV12-5 and TRBJ1-5, is DARVTQTPRHKVTEMGQEVTMRCQPILGHNTVFWYRQTMMQGLELLAYFRNRAPLDDSGMPKDRFSAEMPDATLATLKIQPSEPRDSAVYFCASGLTRGGFYSNQPQHFGDGTRLSIL.

The chain combines TRBV10-1 with TRBJ2-7, with 8 bases that match TRBD1. CDR1 is WNHNN, CDR2 SYGVQD, per germline (reference sequence). After removal of 2 bases from V and 3 bases from J, the junction contained 3 bases not matched to a gene. The CDR3 runs 14 residues. The CDR3 region is CASSEGRGLYEQYF. The CDR3 DNA follows: TGCGCCAGCAGTGAGGGCAGGGGGCTCTACGAGCAGTACTTC.

This clone was counted a single time. This sequence joins TRBV6-5 and TRBJ2-5; D unclear. The J call is in doubt because the DNA end fits TRBJ2-7 better. From germline, CDR1 is MNHEY and CDR2 SVGAGI. The CDR3 spans 11 residues. The CDR3 bases are TGTGCCAGCAGTGACACCTACGAGCAGTACTTC. It encodes CASSDTYEQYF.

The chain combines TRBV11-2 with TRBJ2-5; 12 nucleotides align to TRBD2. The CDR3 has 16 amino acids. V was clipped by 0 bases and J by 5 bases; unmatched bases: 4. In germline, CDR1 is SGHAT, CDR2 FQNNGV. CDR3 DNA: TGTGCCAGCAGCTTAGATACTAGCGGGGGGAGGGAGACCCAGTACTTC. This translates into CASSLDTSGGRETQYF.

This chain joins TRBV27 and TRBJ2-4; a weak D match, TRBD2 (6 bases). Germline CDR1 MNHEY, CDR2 SMNVEV (reference sequence). The CDR3 extends over 17 amino acids. V was shortened by 0 bases and J by 3 bases, with 15 bases between the two germline ends. CDR3 region: CASSLSWGDNGKNIQYF. As DNA, the CDR3 is TGTGCCAGCAGTTTATCATGGGGGGATAATGGCAAAAACATTCAGTACTTC.

V gene TRBV10-3 combines with J gene TRBJ2-7; TRBD2 matches 8 bases. This CDR3 spans 15 amino acids. J lost 3 bases, V lost 1 base, and 5 bases had no gene match. The germline V gene encodes CDR1 ENHRY and CDR2 SYGVKD. For the CDR3, the DNA is TGTGCCATCAGTGAGTTAGTGACTAGCGACTACGAGCAGTACTTC. The encoded protein is CAISELVTSDYEQYF.

V and J are TRBV7-9 and TRBJ1-1, with no clear D. The CDR3 spans 13 residues. Trimming took 3 bases from V and 3 from J, leaving 8 bases between them. From germline, CDR1 is SEHNR and CDR2 FQNEAQ (reference sequence). CDR3 sequence (DNA): TGTGCCAGCAGCTTCCTACGAGACACTGAAGCTTTCTTT. As protein: CASSFLRDTEAFF.

The rearrangement links TRBV29-1 to TRBJ1-2; D is undetermined. Looked up from germline, CDR1 is SQVTM and CDR2 is ANQGSEA. This CDR3 spans 13 amino acids. V was pared by 3 bases and J by 4 bases, with 12 bases between. The CDR3 sequence: CSVDKRVTYGYTF. The CDR3 nucleotides are TGCAGCGTTGATAAGAGGGTAACCTATGGCTACACCTTC.

The V and J genes are TRBV9 and TRBJ2-3; 8 nucleotides agree with TRBD2. Germline V gene lookup returns CDR1 SGDLS and CDR2 YYNGEE. This CDR3 is 23 amino acids long. V lost 0 bases and J lost 1; bases outside the gene matches: 25. The CDR3 reads CASSVDPWKVGSGGHVGTDTQYF. As DNA, the CDR3 is TGTGCCAGCAGCGTAGACCCATGGAAGGTGGGGTCGGGGGGGCATGTGGGCACAGATACGCAGTATTTT.

The chain couples TRBV10-3 to TRBJ2-3; possibly TRBD1 for D (5 bases). The V end was cut by 10 bases, the J end by 0 bases, with 17 bases between. Germline V gene lookup returns CDR1 ENHRY and CDR2 SYGVKD. This CDR3 is built from 15 residues. The CDR3 reads CATLRKGPSTDTQYF. CDR3 coding DNA: TGTGCCACCCTTAGGAAGGGGCCAAGCACAGATACGCAGTATTTT.

This chain links TRBV19 with TRBJ1-4; D gene unclear. The CDR3 has 15 amino acids. CDR1 is LNHDA, CDR2 SQIVND, per germline (reference sequence). V shed 2 bases and J shed 5 bases, with 12 bases lying between them. Written as DNA, the CDR3 is TGTGCCAGTAGTATAAAAGGATGGGCGAATGAAAAACTGTTTTTT. Translated, it gives CASSIKGWANEKLFF.

This rearrangement joins TRBV2 to TRBJ1-1; possible D gene TRBD1, 5 bases. This CDR3 has 15 residues. The V end lost 4 bases, the J end lost 0 bases, and 12 bases lay between the germline ends. The germline V gene encodes CDR1 SNHLY and CDR2 FYNNEI. The CDR3 sequence is CASSVRGGLNTEAFF. CDR3 sequence (DNA): TGTGCCAGCAGTGTACGCGGGGGACTGAACACTGAAGCTTTCTTT.

The V and J genes are TRBV5-6 and TRBJ1-2; 7 bases fit TRBD1. The CDR3 sequence is 12 residues long. CDR1 and CDR2 (germline): SGHDT, YYEEEE. The junction had 4 bases not matched to a gene; V was cut back by 4 bases and J by 7 bases. The CDR3 DNA reads as TGTGCCAGCAGCCTAGACAGGGTTGGCTACACCTTC. Translation gives CASSLDRVGYTF. Full variable domain (missing parts from reference TRBV5-6 and TRBJ1-2): DAGVTQSPTHLIKTRGQQVTLRCSPKSGHDTVSWYQQALGQGPQFIFQYYEEEERQRGNFPDRFSGHQFPNYSSELNVNALLLGDSALYLCASSLDRVGYTFGSGTRLTVV.

The gene calls are TRBV21-1 and TRBJ2-7; the table's D call, TRBD2, was not checked against the DNA. TRBV21-1 corresponds to a pseudogene. The CDR3 sequence is 17 residues long. The CDR3 DNA follows: TGTGCCAGCAGCACCCGAAGGTCCGGACTAGCGGACTACGAGCAGTACTTC. Encoded protein: CASSTRRSGLADYEQYF.

This chain uses TRBV15 with TRBJ2-3; 8 nucleotides match TRBD2. Germline CDR1 reads LNHNV; CDR2 reads YYDKDF (reference sequence). The CDR3 runs 15 residues. Trimming removed 2 bases from V and 4 bases from J; junction bases left unmatched: 5. This CDR3 reads CATSRPGGRPDTQYF. Written as DNA, the CDR3 is TGTGCCACCAGCAGACCGGGGGGGCGGCCAGATACGCAGTATTTT.

This clone was found a few times. The V gene is TRBV5-1, the J gene TRBJ2-7, with 8 positions matching TRBD1. CDR1 SGHRS and CDR2 YFSETQ come from the germline V gene. The V segment lost 1 base and the J segment 5 bases; nucleotides outside the gene matches: 5. The CDR3 has 14 residues. The CDR3, as DNA: TGCGCCAGCAGCTTGCTAGGACAGGGCCACGAGCAGTACTTC. Translating it yields CASSLLGQGHEQYF.

This clone appeared a single time. The V call is TRBV19, the J call TRBJ1-1, with 10 bases lining up with TRBD1. Germline V lookup: CDR1 LNHDA, CDR2 SQIVND (reference sequence). The junction had 6 bases not matched to a gene; V was cut back by 5 bases and J by 9 bases. The length of the CDR3 is 13 residues. The CDR3 nucleotides are TGTGCCAGTAGTTGGGACAGGGGCGGTAAAGCTTTCTTT. This translates into CASSWDRGGKAFF.